The present T cell receptor (beta chain) was sequenced within a study of metastatic and nonmetastatic thyroid tumors. Study-wide background: Repertoires of blood and of tissue (tumor or nodule) from malignant and benign thyroid patients were compared.

Original analysis: What underpinned the distant-metastasis classifier for papillary thyroid cancer was the set of CDR3 differences across clinicopathological groups. TCRdb reprocessed the PCR reads using MiXCR. TCRdb's processing, not the authors' own work, is the source of the V and J calls. The sample yields around 23,000 clones, less than 15% seen once. This CDR3 is 15 amino acids long. Trimming shortened V by 2 bases and J by 2 bases, and 13 bases separated the two germline ends. Germline lookup yields CDR1 MDHEN and CDR2 SYDVKM. This clone was found many times. Its antigen remains unidentified. Study results and limitations: Significantly greater TCR beta diversity was reportedly found in malignant thyroid tumors than in benign nodules (in blood and tumor).

Each patient went into thyroid surgery without having received any treatment. This receptor was identified in a female donor with papillary thyroid cancer or a benign thyroid nodule (not recorded which). Some clones in this sample may be carry-over from other donors' samples. Material for sequencing was tumor tissue. The chain has TRBV28 and TRBJ2-7; tentative D call: TRBD1 (7 bases). This CDR3 is CASSLLQGGAYEQYF. CDR3 DNA sequence: TGTGCCAGCAGTTTACTCCAGGGGGGAGCCTACGAGCAGTACTTC.